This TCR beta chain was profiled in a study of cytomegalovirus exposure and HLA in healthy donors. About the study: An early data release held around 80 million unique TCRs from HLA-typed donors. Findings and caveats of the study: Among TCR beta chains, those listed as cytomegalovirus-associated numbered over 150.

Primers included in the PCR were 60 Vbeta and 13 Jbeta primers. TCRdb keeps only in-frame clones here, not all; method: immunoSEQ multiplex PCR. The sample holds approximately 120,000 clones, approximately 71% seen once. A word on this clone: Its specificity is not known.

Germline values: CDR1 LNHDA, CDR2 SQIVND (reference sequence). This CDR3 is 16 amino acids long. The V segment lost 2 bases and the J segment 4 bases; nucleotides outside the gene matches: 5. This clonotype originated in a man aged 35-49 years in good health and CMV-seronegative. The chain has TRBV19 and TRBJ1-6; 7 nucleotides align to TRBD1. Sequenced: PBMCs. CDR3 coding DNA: TGTGCCAGTAGTATACTTGACAGGGTTTATAATTCACCCCTCCACTTT. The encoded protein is CASSILDRVYNSPLHF.